A selection of T cell receptor beta chains follows, all from one sample in a study of beta chain features in type 1 diabetes. Sequenced by immunoSEQ multiplex PCR; TCRdb stores in-frame clones only, minus some. The table includes almost 250,000 clones, 12% to 15% detected once. Sequencing input: naive CD4+ T cells from blood. The receptor source for this set is a woman in her thirties or forties in good health. CDR3s include the opening cysteine and the closing phenylalanine or tryptophan. The order of the fields is V gene, J gene, D gene, clone size, CDR3 protein, CDR3 DNA. A D gene is named only where the DNA matches it firmly. Not all rows give a size; the values are once, few, many and, for expanded clones, a class.

V gene: TRBV18; J gene: TRBJ2-3; D gene: .; clone size: once; CDR3 protein: CASSPGGGTDTQYF; CDR3 DNA: TGTGCCAGCTCACCCGGCGGGGGCACAGATACGCAGTATTTT
V gene: TRBV6-5; J gene: TRBJ2-5; D gene: .; clone size: few; CDR3 protein: CASNGQPIVETQYF; CDR3 DNA: TGTGCCAGCAACGGACAGCCCATCGTAGAGACCCAGTACTTC
V gene: TRBV18; J gene: TRBJ2-1; D gene: TRBD2; clone size: many; CDR3 protein: CASSLPASAGGNEQFF; CDR3 DNA: TGTGCCAGCTCACTCCCGGCTAGCGCGGGGGGCAATGAGCAGTTCTTC
V gene: TRBV28; J gene: TRBJ2-1; D gene: TRBD1; clone size: .; CDR3 protein: CASNVRQGTSYNEQFF; CDR3 DNA: TGTGCCAGCAACGTCCGACAGGGTACTTCCTACAATGAGCAGTTCTTC
V gene: TRBV11-2; J gene: TRBJ2-2; D gene: .; clone size: few; CDR3 protein: CASSSDWGRGTGELFF; CDR3 DNA: TGTGCCAGCAGCTCCGATTGGGGAAGGGGCACCGGGGAGCTGTTTTTT
V gene: TRBV9; J gene: TRBJ2-6; D gene: .; clone size: few; CDR3 protein: CASSVAGSGANVLTF; CDR3 DNA: TGTGCCAGCAGCGTAGCAGGTTCTGGGGCCAACGTCCTGACTTTC
V gene: TRBV7-2; J gene: TRBJ1-5; D gene: .; clone size: .; CDR3 protein: CASSSVTSNQPQHF; CDR3 DNA: TGTGCCAGCAGCTCGGTTACGAGCAATCAGCCCCAGCATTTT
V gene: TRBV19; J gene: TRBJ2-5; D gene: .; clone size: .; CDR3 protein: CASSIRGAGGTQYF; CDR3 DNA: TGTGCCAGTAGTATACGGGGGGCCGGGGGGACCCAGTACTTC
V gene: TRBV18; J gene: TRBJ1-6; D gene: .; clone size: .; CDR3 protein: CASSPPAGRLHF; CDR3 DNA: TGTGCCAGCTCACCTCCGGCAGGCCGTCTCCACTTT
V gene: TRBV5-4; J gene: TRBJ2-7; D gene: .; clone size: few; CDR3 protein: CASSWGVGFYEQYF; CDR3 DNA: TGTGCCAGCAGCTGGGGCGTAGGGTTCTACGAGCAGTACTTC
V gene: TRBV5-1; J gene: TRBJ2-1; D gene: .; clone size: few; CDR3 protein: CASSPPGGGSYNEQFF; CDR3 DNA: TGCGCCAGCAGCCCCCCGGGCGGAGGCTCCTACAATGAGCAGTTCTTC
V gene: TRBV7-2; J gene: TRBJ2-7; D gene: .; clone size: few; CDR3 protein: CASSLDTVYEQYF; CDR3 DNA: TGTGCCAGCAGCTTAGACACAGTCTACGAGCAGTACTTC
V gene: TRBV6-5; J gene: TRBJ2-7; D gene: TRBD2; clone size: few; CDR3 protein: CASTLRAGDTYEQYF; CDR3 DNA: TGTGCCAGCACCCTAAGGGCGGGGGATACCTACGAGCAGTACTTC
V gene: TRBV5-8; J gene: TRBJ2-3; D gene: TRBD2; clone size: .; CDR3 protein: CASSLARGTSGGTDTQYF; CDR3 DNA: TGTGCCAGCAGCTTGGCGCGGGGGACTAGCGGGGGCACAGATACGCAGTATTTT
V gene: TRBV2; J gene: TRBJ2-5; D gene: TRBD1; clone size: .; CDR3 protein: CASSGDRGGGETQYF; CDR3 DNA: TGTGCCAGCAGTGGGGACAGGGGAGGAGGAGAGACCCAGTACTTC
V gene: TRBV19; J gene: TRBJ2-1; D gene: .; clone size: few; CDR3 protein: CASSFQTRYNEQFF; CDR3 DNA: TGTGCCAGTAGTTTTCAGACTAGGTACAATGAGCAGTTCTTC
V gene: TRBV19; J gene: TRBJ2-5; D gene: TRBD2; clone size: .; CDR3 protein: CASSIEGRTSSNQETQYF; CDR3 DNA: TGTGCCAGTAGTATAGAGGGGAGGACTAGCAGCAATCAAGAGACCCAGTACTTC
V gene: TRBV7-2; J gene: TRBJ2-5; D gene: TRBD2; clone size: few; CDR3 protein: CASRLLAGGETQYF; CDR3 DNA: TGTGCCAGCAGGCTACTAGCGGGGGGGGAGACCCAGTACTTC
V gene: TRBV5-5; J gene: TRBJ1-5; D gene: .; clone size: .; CDR3 protein: CASSPTRNQPQHF; CDR3 DNA: TGTGCCAGCAGCCCGACACGCAATCAGCCCCAGCATTTT
V gene: TRBV19; J gene: TRBJ2-3; D gene: TRBD1; clone size: .; CDR3 protein: CASGDRGMDTQYF; CDR3 DNA: TGTGCCAGTGGGGACAGGGGGATGGATACGCAGTATTTT
V gene: TRBV4-3; J gene: TRBJ1-1; D gene: TRBD1; clone size: few; CDR3 protein: CASSQDPAGTGVNTEAFF; CDR3 DNA: TGCGCCAGCAGCCAAGATCCAGCTGGGACAGGGGTGAACACTGAAGCTTTCTTT
V gene: TRBV11-2; J gene: TRBJ1-2; D gene: .; clone size: .; CDR3 protein: CASSLEDGYTF; CDR3 DNA: TGTGCCAGCAGCTTGGAGGATGGCTACACCTTC
V gene: TRBV9; J gene: TRBJ1-3; D gene: TRBD1; clone size: .; CDR3 protein: CASSLLGTGGGLSGNTIYF; CDR3 DNA: TGTGCCAGCAGCCTCCTCGGTACAGGGGGCGGCTTATCTGGAAACACCATATATTTT